This passage covers 19 T cell receptor beta chains from one sample sequenced in a study of CD8 T cells in Susac syndrome. RNA amounts of roughly 0.5 to 1 ug underwent reverse transcription with random hexamers. TCRdb recomputed calls from the immunoSEQ multiplex PCR reads with MiXCR, one row per CDR3 protein. This sample has over 120,000 distinct CDR3 sequences, with roughly 94% found just once. The specimen was CD4+ T cells from PBMCs. The receptors were sampled from a human donor in good health.

V and J are TRBV11-2 and TRBJ2-1; weak D call: TRBD2 (5 bases). Germline V gives CDR1 SGHAT, CDR2 FQNNGV. Trimming cost V 1 base and J 4 bases, with 8 bases left between them. The CDR3 spans 14 residues. This CDR3 reads CASSLVREYNEQFF. CDR3 bases: TGTGCCAGCAGCTTAGTACGGGAATACAATGAGCAGTTCTTC.

The rearrangement joins TRBV20-1 to TRBJ1-1; 8 bases line up with TRBD1. The CDR3 spans 13 residues. Germline CDR1 DFQATT, CDR2 SNEGSKA (reference sequence). The junction had 7 bases not matched to a gene; V was cut back by 6 bases and J by 4 bases. CDR3 nucleotide sequence: TGCAGTGCGGGGCGCACAGGGGGCACTGAAGCTTTCTTT. The encoded protein is CSAGRTGGTEAFF.

The rearrangement uses TRBV7-2 and TRBJ2-5; maybe TRBD2 (6 bases). Germline loops: CDR1 SGHTA, CDR2 FQGNSA. The CDR3 covers 16 residues. Trimming stripped 4 bases from V and 4 bases from J, with 19 bases between. CDR3 region: CASSSSGTARGETQYF. In DNA, the CDR3 is TGTGCCAGCAGCTCCTCCGGGACTGCGCGGGGAGAGACCCAGTACTTC.

This sequence joins TRBV29-1 and TRBJ1-1; D is possibly TRBD1 (5 bases). The CDR3 has 14 amino acids. Germline values: CDR1 SQVTM, CDR2 ANQGSEA. Trimming took off 4 bases at V and 1 base at J, with 13 bases between the two ends. The CDR3 loop reads CSVAGGAANTEAFF. The CDR3, as DNA: TGCAGCGTTGCGGGGGGTGCTGCGAACACTGAAGCTTTCTTT.

The chain is built from TRBV10-3 and TRBJ2-1; the D gene is possibly TRBD1 (5 bases). There are 18 residues in the CDR3. Germline V CDR1 and CDR2: ENHRY, SYGVKD. Trimming removed 6 bases from V and 3 bases from J, with 24 bases in between. The CDR3 sequence: CAIRETSIGQGFYNEQFF. The CDR3 region has the DNA TGTGCCATCAGAGAGACTTCGATAGGGCAGGGTTTCTACAATGAGCAGTTCTTC.

The J gene is TRBJ2-2, the V gene TRBV29-1, with D perhaps matching TRBD1 or TRBD2 (5 bases each). With 4 bases removed from V and 9 bases from J, the gap between germline ends came to 15 bases. The CDR3 length is 13 residues. CDR1 is SQVTM, CDR2 ANQGSEA, per germline. The CDR3 DNA sequence: TGCAGCGTTGCAAGTCCCGGGGCCCGGGAGCTGTTTTTT. Protein: CSVASPGARELFF.

V usage is TRBV3-1 and J usage is TRBJ2-3, with 13 bases lining up with TRBD2. Germline CDR1 and CDR2: LGHDT and YNNKEL (reference sequence). CDR3 length: 18 amino acids. With 4 bases clipped from V and 0 bases from J, the junction kept 7 bases outside the gene matches. CDR3 bases: TGTGCCAGCAGCCCTCGGACTAGCGGGAGAATTAGCACAGATACGCAGTATTTT. Residues: CASSPRTSGRISTDTQYF.

The CDR3 here is CASSLRGRPAYEQYF. The CDR3 DNA follows: TGTGCCAGCAGCTTACGAGGGAGGCCCGCCTACGAGCAGTACTTC. The chain joins TRBV7-6 to TRBJ2-7, with D possibly matching TRBD2 (6 bases). CDR3 length: 15 amino acids. Germline V gene data show CDR1 as SGHVS and CDR2 as FNYEAQ. V dropped 2 bases and J dropped 2 bases, with 13 bases sitting between them. Variable domain in full (rest from reference TRBV7-6 and TRBJ2-7): GAGVSQSPRYKVTKRGQDVALRCDPISGHVSLYWYRQALGQGPEFLTYFNYEAQQDKSGLPNDRFSAERPEGSISTLTIQRTEQRDSAMYRCASSLRGRPAYEQYFGPGTRLTVT.

This sequence joins TRBV20-1 and TRBJ2-7, with D hard to call. CDR1 and CDR2 from the germline V gene are DFQATT and SNEGSKA (reference sequence). Trimming cost V 1 base and J 4 bases, with 8 bases left between them. The CDR3 is made up of 12 amino acids. The CDR3 nucleotides read TGCAGTGCTAGAGGTCGGGTATACGAGCAGTACTTC. As protein: CSARGRVYEQYF.

In this sample, this clonotype turned up once. The rearrangement uses TRBV24-1 and TRBJ2-1, with D perhaps TRBD2 (6 bases). The germline CDR1 and CDR2 sequences are KGHDR and SFDVKD. Between the trimmed V and J ends, which lost 5 bases and 4 bases, there was a span of 11 bases. The CDR3 is 14 amino acids. CDR3 DNA: TGTGCCACCAGTGGTGGCGGGATTTACAATGAGCAGTTCTTC. Translating gives CATSGGGIYNEQFF.

The chain has TRBV12-3 or TRBV12-4 and TRBJ1-1, with D unresolved. V shed 3 bases and J shed 3 bases, with 8 bases lying between them. The CDR3 contains 13 residues. The CDR3 DNA reads as TGTGCCAGCAGTTTCGGGTTTCACACTGAAGCTTTCTTT. It translates to CASSFGFHTEAFF.

The chain uses TRBV27 and TRBJ1-5; 7 bases map to TRBD1. Unmatched junction bases numbered 2, after V lost 5 bases and J lost 7 bases. The CDR3 runs to 12 residues. Germline-derived CDR1 and CDR2 are MNHEY and SMNVEV (reference sequence). The CDR3 nucleotides are TGTGCCAGCAGTACAGGGGCCCAGCCCCAGCATTTT. This gives the protein CASSTGAQPQHF.

V is TRBV27 and J is TRBJ2-1; D remains ambiguous. There are 15 residues in the CDR3. Germline V gene lookup returns CDR1 MNHEY and CDR2 SMNVEV (reference sequence). The V and J ends lost 3 bases and 4 bases respectively, with 13 bases between them. The DNA of the CDR3 is TGTGCCAGCAGTTTGGTTCCTGACTCATACAATGAGCAGTTCTTC. It translates to CASSLVPDSYNEQFF.

The CDR3 bases are TGCAGCGTTTCGGGACAGTCAAATCAGCCCCAGCATTTT. Translated, it gives CSVSGQSNQPQHF. V gene TRBV29-1 combines with J gene TRBJ1-5; 7 bases fit TRBD1. This CDR3 region has 13 residues. Per germline, CDR1 SQVTM and CDR2 ANQGSEA. V shed 5 bases and J 4 bases; nucleotides not matched to a gene: 5.

The chain links TRBV3-1 to TRBJ2-1; 10 bases line up with TRBD2. The ends lost 4 bases at V and 5 bases at J; junction bases unmatched: 5. This CDR3 is 15 amino acids long. Germline loops: CDR1 LGHDT, CDR2 YNNKEL (reference sequence). This CDR3 reads CASSREREGDNEQFF. CDR3 DNA: TGTGCCAGCAGCCGGGAGCGGGAGGGAGACAATGAGCAGTTCTTC.

This chain joins TRBV4-2 and TRBJ2-4; perhaps D is TRBD1 or TRBD2 (6 bases each). Trimming removed 3 bases from V and 3 bases from J, with 15 bases in between. Germline CDR1 reads LGHNA; CDR2 reads YNFKEQ. This CDR3 region has 16 residues. CDR3: CASSQLGGVGKNIQYF. CDR3 DNA: TGTGCCAGCAGCCAGCTGGGGGGCGTTGGCAAAAACATTCAGTACTTC.

The genes are TRBV7-2 and TRBJ1-1; 8 nucleotides match TRBD1. V lost 5 bases and J lost 1; bases outside the gene matches: 9. This CDR3 is 16 amino acids long. Germline assignment: CDR1 SGHTA and CDR2 FQGNSA. The CDR3 reads CASSPSGGTGNTEAFF. CDR3 nucleotides: TGTGCCAGCAGCCCTTCAGGGGGGACAGGGAACACTGAAGCTTTCTTT.

The chain recombines TRBV6-5 with TRBJ2-4; no definite D call. The germline gives CDR1 MNHEY, CDR2 SVGAGI. V lost 5 bases and J 0 bases, leaving 11 bases between the germline ends. The CDR3 totals 15 residues. This CDR3 is CASSDRRQAKNIQYF. Written as DNA, the CDR3 is TGTGCCAGCAGTGACCGAAGGCAAGCCAAAAACATTCAGTACTTC.

This clonotype was counted between two and nine times. The J gene is TRBJ2-5, the V gene TRBV28, with TRBD1 matching 7 bases. This CDR3 region has 13 residues. J lost 3 bases, V lost 2 bases, and 0 bases had no gene match. From germline, CDR1 is MDHEN and CDR2 SYDVKM. CDR3 sequence: CASSLDREETQYF. CDR3 DNA sequence: TGTGCCAGCAGTTTAGACAGGGAAGAGACCCAGTACTTC.